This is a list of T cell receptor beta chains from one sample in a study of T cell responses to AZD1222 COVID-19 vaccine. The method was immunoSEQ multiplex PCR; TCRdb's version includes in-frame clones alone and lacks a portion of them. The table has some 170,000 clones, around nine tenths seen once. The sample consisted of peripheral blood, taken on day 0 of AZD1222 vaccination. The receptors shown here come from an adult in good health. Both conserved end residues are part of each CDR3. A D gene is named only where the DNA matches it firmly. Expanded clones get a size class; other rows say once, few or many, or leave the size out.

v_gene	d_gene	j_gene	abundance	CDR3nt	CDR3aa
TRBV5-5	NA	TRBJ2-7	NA	TGTGCCAGCAGCTTGGGACCGACCTACGAGCAGTACTTC	CASSLGPTYEQYF
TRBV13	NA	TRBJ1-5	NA	TGTGCCAGCAGCCCGGGGATGGGTGACAATCAGCCCCAGCATTTT	CASSPGMGDNQPQHF
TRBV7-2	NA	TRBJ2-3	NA	TGTGCCAGCAGCTTTGGAGGGGGCACAGATACGCAGTATTTT	CASSFGGGTDTQYF
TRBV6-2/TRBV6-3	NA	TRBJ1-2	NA	TGTGCCAGCAGTGGTCCGGGGCTAGCTAACTATGGCTACACCTTC	CASSGPGLANYGYTF
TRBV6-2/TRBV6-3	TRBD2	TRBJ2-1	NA	TGTGCCAGCAGTTATCCCGAGCTCCCGACTAGCGGGAGGTGGGATGAGCAGTTCTTC	CASSYPELPTSGRWDEQFF
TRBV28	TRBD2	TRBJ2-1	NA	TGTGCCAGCAGTTTAGGGACTAGCAGTATCAGGGAGCAGTTCTTC	CASSLGTSSIREQFF
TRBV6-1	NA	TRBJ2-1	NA	TGTGCCAGCAGTGACGGATATGAGCAGTTCTTC	CASSDGYEQFF
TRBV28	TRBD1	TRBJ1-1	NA	TGTGCCAGCACTCAGACAGGGGGCGGCCATGAAGCTTTCTTT	CASTQTGGGHEAFF
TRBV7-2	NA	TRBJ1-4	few	TGTGCCAGCAGCCCCCGGCCGTGGGGTGATGAAAAACTGTTTTTT	CASSPRPWGDEKLFF
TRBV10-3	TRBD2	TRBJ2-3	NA	TGTGCCATCAGTGACTCGGGGGGGAGCACAGATACGCAGTATTTT	CAISDSGGSTDTQYF
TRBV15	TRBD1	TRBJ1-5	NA	TGTGCCACCAGCAGAGGAGGCAGGGGGAGTGGTCAGCCCCAGCATTTT	CATSRGGRGSGQPQHF
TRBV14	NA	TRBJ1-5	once	TGTGCCAGCAGCCAAGGGGGGGACTTTCAGCCCCAGCATTTT	CASSQGGDFQPQHF
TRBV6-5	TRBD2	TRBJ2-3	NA	TGTGCCAGCAGGGGAGGACTAGCGGGAGTAGATACGCAGTATTTT	CASRGGLAGVDTQYF
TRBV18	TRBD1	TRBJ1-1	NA	TGTGCCAGCTCACGACAGGGGGAAGGCACTGAAGCTTTCTTT	CASSRQGEGTEAFF
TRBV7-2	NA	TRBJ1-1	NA	TGTGCCAGCAGCTTAGATGCCCCGGGGTTAGGCACTGAAGCTTTCTTT	CASSLDAPGLGTEAFF
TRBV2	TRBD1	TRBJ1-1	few	TGTGCCAGCAGTCACACAGGGGACACTGAAGCTTTCTTT	CASSHTGDTEAFF
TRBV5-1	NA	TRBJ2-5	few	TGCGCCAGCAGCTTGACAGGAGGGGAGACCCAGTACTTC	CASSLTGGETQYF
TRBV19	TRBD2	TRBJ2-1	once	TGTGCCACCTGGACTAGCGGGAGTTCCAGCTCCTACAATGAGCAGTTCTTC	CATWTSGSSSSYNEQFF
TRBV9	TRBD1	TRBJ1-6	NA	TGTGCCAGCAGCGTCGACAGGGGGCGGTCACCCCTCCACTTT	CASSVDRGRSPLHF
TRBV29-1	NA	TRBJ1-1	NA	TGCAGCGTTTCCATGGAGGCGGTTGAAGCTTTCTTT	CSVSMEAVEAFF
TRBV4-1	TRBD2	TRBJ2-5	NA	TGCGCCAGCAGCCAATTTTCTAGCGGGAGTGGGGAGACCCAGTACTTC	CASSQFSSGSGETQYF
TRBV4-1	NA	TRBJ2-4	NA	TGCGCCAGCAGCCAAGAGGGCGACAGGCTAGCCAAAAACATTCAGTACTTC	CASSQEGDRLAKNIQYF
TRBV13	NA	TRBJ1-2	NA	TGTGCCAGCAGCCCGGGACGCCCGACGTATGGCTACACCTTC	CASSPGRPTYGYTF
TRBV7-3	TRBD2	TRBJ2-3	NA	TGTGCCAGCAGCCCCCTTCTGCGGACTAGCGGGAATACGCAGTATTTT	CASSPLLRTSGNTQYF
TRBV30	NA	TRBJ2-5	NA	TGTGCCTGGAGTGTACTATGGGAAGAGACCCAGTACTTC	CAWSVLWEETQYF
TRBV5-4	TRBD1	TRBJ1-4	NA	TGTGCCAGCAGCTCGACCGGGACAGGGGGATCAAAACTGTTTTTT	CASSSTGTGGSKLFF
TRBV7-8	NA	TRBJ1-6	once	TGTGCCAGCAGCTTAGCGCACAGCTCCTATAATTCACCCCTCCACTTT	CASSLAHSSYNSPLHF
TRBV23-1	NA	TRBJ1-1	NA	TGCGCCAGCAGTCAATGGGAACCCGTGAACACTGAAGCTTTCTTT	CASSQWEPVNTEAFF
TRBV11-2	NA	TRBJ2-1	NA	TGTGCCAGCAGTTTTCCCTCCAGTACAGGGATCAGGTCCTACAATGAGCAGTTCTTC	CASSFPSSTGIRSYNEQFF
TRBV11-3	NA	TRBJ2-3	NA	TGTGCCAGCAGCTTGGCAGGGACAGATACGCAGTATTTT	CASSLAGTDTQYF
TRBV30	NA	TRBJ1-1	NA	TGTGCCTGGAGTGGGGGCAGGGTGGCTTTCTTT	CAWSGGRVAFF
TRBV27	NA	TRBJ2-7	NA	TGTGCCAGCAGTGTGACGGCCGCGGTTTACGAGCAGTACTTC	CASSVTAAVYEQYF
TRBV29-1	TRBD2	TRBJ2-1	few	TGCAGCTCCGGGGGGGCCGCAGTTCCTGAGCAGTTCTTC	CSSGGAAVPEQFF
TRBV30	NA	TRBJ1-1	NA	TGTGCCTGGAGGAGAGAGGGGGGAAACACTGAAGCTTTCTTT	CAWRREGGNTEAFF
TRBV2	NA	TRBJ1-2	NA	TGTGCCAGTATGGTCCCCTCACTCTATGGCTACACCTTC	CASMVPSLYGYTF
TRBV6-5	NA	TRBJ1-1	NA	TGTGCCAGCAGCCTCGGGCAGGGGACTGAAGCTTTCTTT	CASSLGQGTEAFF
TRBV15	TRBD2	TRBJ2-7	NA	TGTGCCACCAGGGATCTTAGCGGGAGTTACCACGAGCAGTACTTC	CATRDLSGSYHEQYF
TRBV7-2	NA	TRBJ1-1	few	TGTGCCAGCAGCCTCCAACGTTGGAAGACTGAAGCTTTCTTT	CASSLQRWKTEAFF
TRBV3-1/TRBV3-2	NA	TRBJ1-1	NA	TGTGCCAGCAGCCAATCACAAGAGAACACTGAAGCTTTCTTT	CASSQSQENTEAFF
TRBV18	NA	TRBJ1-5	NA	TGTGCCAGCTCACGCGAAAGCGGGGGATGGAATCAGCCCCAGCATTTT	CASSRESGGWNQPQHF
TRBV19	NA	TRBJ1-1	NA	TGTGCCAGTAGTCATCCGGTGGGGACTGAAGCTTTCTTT	CASSHPVGTEAFF
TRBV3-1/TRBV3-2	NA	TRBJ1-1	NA	TGTGCCAGCAGCCAAGGACAGTTGAACACTGAAGCTTTCTTT	CASSQGQLNTEAFF
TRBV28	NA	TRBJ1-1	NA	TGTGCCAGCAGCCAAACCCGGAGGAACACTGAAGCTTTCTTT	CASSQTRRNTEAFF
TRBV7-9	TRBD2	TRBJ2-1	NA	TGTGCCAGCAGCCTAGAAACGGGGGGGCCTTACAATGAGCAGTTCTTC	CASSLETGGPYNEQFF
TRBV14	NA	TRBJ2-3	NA	TGTGCCAGCAGCCAAGTTTCAGATACGCAGTATTTT	CASSQVSDTQYF
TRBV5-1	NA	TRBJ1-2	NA	TGCGCCAGCAGCCCGGAGTCCCGGGTGAGTAGCTATGGCTACACCTTC	CASSPESRVSSYGYTF
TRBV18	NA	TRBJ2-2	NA	TGTGCCAGCTCACCTGTCTGGGGGCCTGACACCGGGGAGCTGTTTTTT	CASSPVWGPDTGELFF
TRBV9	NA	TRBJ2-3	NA	TGTGCCAGCAGCGCTCCCGCAGGGAGTAACACAGATACGCAGTATTTT	CASSAPAGSNTDTQYF
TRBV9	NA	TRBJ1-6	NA	TGTGCCAGCAGCGTAGAACAGGTCGATCGGGCCCTCCACTTT	CASSVEQVDRALHF
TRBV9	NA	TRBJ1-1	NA	TGTGCCAGCAGCGTATCTCCCAACACTGAAGCTTTCTTT	CASSVSPNTEAFF
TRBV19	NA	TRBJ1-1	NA	TGTGCCAGTAGTAAGGGGCGGGACACTGAAGCTTTCTTT	CASSKGRDTEAFF
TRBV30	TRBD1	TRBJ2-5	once	TGTGCCTGGAGTCCGAGACAGGGAAAGGGATTTCAAGAGACCCAGTACTTC	CAWSPRQGKGFQETQYF
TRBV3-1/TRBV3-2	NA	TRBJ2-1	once	TGTGCCAGCAGCCTCTTGGGGAAGACCGGGGGCGGGGGTGCGTATGAGCAGTTCTTC	CASSLLGKTGGGGAYEQFF